One and the same sample provided the 13 T cell receptor beta chains below, sequenced in a study of regulatory T cells in long-lasting Graves disease. HTBI primers from iRepertoire and Arm-PCR of CDR3 regions yielded the TCR beta libraries. MiXCR, applied by TCRdb to the multiplex PCR reads, yields one record per CDR3 protein. The sample records approximately 270,000 distinct CDR3 sequences, around 19% being singletons. Regarding time point: newly diagnosed GD, antithyroid drugs for less than 3 months. PBMC-derived RNA was used for the TCR library. These data also formed part of another study, on T cells in Graves' hyperthyroidism and ophthalmopathy.

The sequences come from peripheral blood mononuclear cells (PBMCs), collected at new diagnosis, from a patient treated with antithyroid drugs. Source of these receptors: a woman aged 25 to 39 with Graves disease.

In its sample, this clonotype was seen many times. The chain is built from TRBV19 and TRBJ2-2; D remains unclear. The CDR3 runs to 13 residues. The V end lost 4 bases, the J end lost 3 bases, and 6 bases lay between the germline ends. Germline loops: CDR1 LNHDA, CDR2 SQIVND (reference sequence). The CDR3: CASSKEYTGELFF. CDR3 nucleotide sequence: TGTGCCAGTAGTAAGGAGTACACCGGGGAGCTGTTTTTT.

This clonotype was seen at least ten times. CDR3 residues: CASSDLRQGARGKLFF. The CDR3 DNA follows: TGTGCCAGCAGTGACCTCAGACAGGGGGCGCGTGGGAAACTGTTTTTT. The chain uses TRBV25-1 and TRBJ1-4, with TRBD1 matching 10 bases. Trimming cost V 3 bases and J 11 bases; bases outside gene matches: 12. CDR3 size: 16 residues. Germline CDR1 is MGHDK and CDR2 is SYGVNS.

This chain joins TRBV20-1 and TRBJ1-5, with D maybe TRBD1 (5 bases). Germline CDR1 reads DFQATT; CDR2 reads SNEGSKA (reference sequence). The CDR3 is made up of 14 amino acids. With 3 bases removed from V and 3 bases from J, the gap between germline ends came to 12 bases. DNA of the CDR3: TGCAGTGCTAGTAGGGGCCGTCTCAATCAGCCCCAGCATTTT. Amino acid sequence: CSASRGRLNQPQHF.

This clonotype came up many times. The chain uses TRBV5-1 and TRBJ2-3; tentatively, D is TRBD2 (5 bases). The germline V gene encodes CDR1 SGHRS and CDR2 YFSETQ. Trimming left V 0 bases short and J 0 bases short, with 8 bases between. The CDR3 loop spans 15 amino acids. This CDR3 is CASSLVLASTDTQYF. The CDR3 DNA follows: TGCGCCAGCAGCTTGGTCCTAGCTAGCACAGATACGCAGTATTTT.

This clonotype has at least ten counts. V and J are TRBV12-3 or TRBV12-4 and TRBJ1-1; D gene uncertain. The CDR3 length is 14 residues. V was clipped by 3 bases and J by 7 bases, with 15 bases between them. CDR3 sequence: CASSFSIHGDEAFF. CDR3 nucleotides: TGTGCCAGCAGTTTCTCTATTCACGGGGATGAAGCTTTCTTT.

This clonotype was observed many times. V and J are TRBV20-1 and TRBJ1-6, with TRBD1 as a possible D gene (5 bases). CDR1 is DFQATT, CDR2 SNEGSKA, per germline (reference sequence). This CDR3 is 17 amino acids long. V dropped 4 bases and J dropped 3 bases, with 19 bases sitting between them. CDR3 region: CSAKEPGRANYNSPLHF. The CDR3, as DNA: TGCAGTGCTAAAGAACCTGGCAGGGCGAACTATAATTCACCCCTCCACTTT.

This clonotype turned up a few times. V is TRBV20-1 and J is TRBJ1-1, with a tentative D call TRBD1 (6 bases). The CDR3 consists of 13 residues. The V end was cut by 5 bases, the J end by 9 bases, with 19 bases between. The V gene's germline CDR1 is DFQATT and CDR2 SNEGSKA (reference sequence). In DNA form, the CDR3 reads TGCAGTGCTGGGGGGGGGACATCACGGAAAGCTTTCTTT. Translation: CSAGGGTSRKAFF.

This clonotype was counted at least ten times. CDR3 loop: CASREIKDRGFYNEQFF. In nucleotides, the CDR3 is TGTGCCAGCAGGGAAATTAAGGACAGGGGTTTCTACAATGAGCAGTTCTTC. V usage is TRBV7-8 and J usage is TRBJ2-1, with 9 bases identical to TRBD1. The CDR3 runs 17 residues. The germline V gene has CDR1 SGHVS and CDR2 FQNEAQ. V shed 6 bases and J 3 bases; nucleotides not matched to a gene: 12.

A remark on this clonotype: This likely came from a read error, as a far larger clone is one base away. The chain has TRBV28 and TRBJ1-5; 11 bases line up with TRBD1. Germline V lookup: CDR1 MDHEN, CDR2 SYDVKM. This CDR3 region has 16 residues. The CDR3 DNA sequence: TGCGCCAGCAGCCGAGGACAGGGGGCTGGCAATCAGCCCCAGCATTTT. Protein: CASSRGQGAGNQPQHF.

This clonotype showed up many times. The V gene is TRBV11-2, the J gene TRBJ2-2, with 7 bases fitting TRBD1. Germline V gene lookup returns CDR1 SGHAT and CDR2 FQNNGV. The J segment lost 5 bases and the V segment lost 4 bases, leaving 10 bases of the junction unmatched. The CDR3 length is 16 residues. This CDR3 reads CASSSSTGPGTGELFF. The CDR3 coding sequence is TGTGCCAGCAGCTCCTCGACAGGGCCGGGTACCGGGGAGCTGTTTTTT.

Regarding this clonotype: This likely reflects a read error, since a far larger clone is one base away. This chain uses TRBV5-4 with TRBJ1-2; D not certain. The length of the CDR3 is 15 residues. V was trimmed by 2 bases and J by 1 base, leaving 12 bases between them. CDR1 and CDR2 (germline): SGHNT, YYREEE (reference sequence). The CDR3 here is CASSLVGVLNYGYTF. The CDR3 DNA follows: TGTGCCAGCAGCTTAGTTGGGGTCCTTAACTATGGCTACACCTTC.

This chain links TRBV19 with TRBJ2-1; D may correspond to TRBD1 or TRBD2 (5 bases each). Trimming cost V 6 bases and J 4 bases, with 13 bases left between them. Germline assignment: CDR1 LNHDA and CDR2 SQIVND (reference sequence). The CDR3 is 14 amino acids. CDR3 sequence reads: CASRMGRAYNEQFF. CDR3 coding DNA: TGTGCCAGTAGAATGGGACGAGCTTACAATGAGCAGTTCTTC.

This clonotype was seen at least ten times. J is TRBJ2-1 and V is TRBV11-2; perhaps TRBD2 as D (6 bases). The V end was cut by 5 bases, the J end by 5 bases, with 13 bases between. CDR3 size: 14 residues. CDR1 SGHAT and CDR2 FQNNGV come from the germline V gene. The CDR3 reads CASSKTGTDNEQFF. The CDR3, as DNA: TGTGCCAGCAGCAAAACCGGGACTGACAATGAGCAGTTCTTC.